The 26 T cell receptor beta chains presented below share a single source sample, sequenced in a study of CD8 T cells in ankylosing spondylitis. Study conclusions and caveats: A TCR beta motif of several highly homologous variants seemed to mark ankylosing spondylitis blood.

MiXCR was run by TCRdb on the 5' RACE reads, yielding one entry per CDR3 protein. The profile shows around 890,000 distinct CDR3 sequences, approximately 12% of them singletons. What these receptors recognize is not known. Sequencing input: blood, either unsorted or a sorted T cell fraction (not recorded which). The receptors were sampled from a male donor with ankylosing spondylitis.

This clonotype occurred many times. V is TRBV27 and J is TRBJ1-4; D remains ambiguous. This CDR3 comprises 16 residues. V shed 8 bases and J shed 0 bases, with 16 bases lying between them. CDR1 and CDR2 (germline): MNHEY, SMNVEV (reference sequence). The CDR3 is CASSFDPGATNEKLFF. For the CDR3, the DNA is TGTGCCAGCTCATTTGACCCTGGGGCAACTAATGAAAAACTGTTTTTT.

This clonotype was picked up a small number of times. The chain uses TRBV20-1 and TRBJ2-7; possibly TRBD1 for D (6 bases). Germline V gene sequence: CDR1 DFQATT, CDR2 SNEGSKA (reference sequence). This CDR3 region has 16 residues. Trimming took 0 bases from V and 4 from J, leaving 19 bases between them. The CDR3 DNA sequence: TGCAGTGCTAGAGATCTTCACCTAAACAGGGATTACGAGCAGTACTTC. Protein sequence: CSARDLHLNRDYEQYF.

This clonotype has more than one count but fewer than ten. The chain employs TRBV20-1 and TRBJ2-3, with TRBD2 identical over 9 bases. V was clipped by 5 bases and J by 7 bases; unmatched bases: 10. The CDR3 contains 14 residues. CDR1 and CDR2 (germline): DFQATT, SNEGSKA (reference sequence). The CDR3 region has the DNA TGCAGTGCTCCCGTAGCGGGGGCCCGAAATACGCAGTATTTT. Its translation is CSAPVAGARNTQYF.

The V call is TRBV6-1, the J call TRBJ2-2; TRBD1 matches at 9 bases. V gave up 7 bases and J gave up 5 bases; unmatched junction bases: 5. CDR3 length equals 14 residues. Germline V gene sequence: CDR1 MNHNS, CDR2 SASEGT. In nucleotides, the CDR3 is TGTGCCAGCACCCTGGACAGGGGAACCGGGGAGCTGTTTTTT. Protein sequence: CASTLDRGTGELFF.

This clonotype was picked up many times. The genes are TRBV7-2 and TRBJ2-3; unclear D gene. Trimming pared 5 bases from V and 7 bases from J, leaving 13 bases between. CDR3 length: 13 residues. Germline V gene sequence: CDR1 SGHTA, CDR2 FQGNSA. DNA of the CDR3: TGTGCCAGCAGCCAATCCGGCGTAAATACGCAGTATTTT. Translated: CASSQSGVNTQYF.

This clonotype was seen many times. This chain uses TRBV4-1 with TRBJ2-3; TRBD1 might be the D (5 bases). The V gene's germline CDR1 is MGHRA and CDR2 YSYEKL. This CDR3 is 16 amino acids long. Trimming shortened V by 1 base and J by 4 bases, and 15 bases separated the two germline ends. The CDR3 sequence: CASSQGRRATSDTQYF. CDR3 nucleotides: TGCGCCAGCAGCCAAGGTCGCAGGGCTACTTCAGATACGCAGTATTTT.

The V and J genes are TRBV5-1 and TRBJ1-2; the D gene is possibly TRBD1 (5 bases). V lost 3 bases and J lost 4, with 10 bases in between. The CDR3 has 13 residues. Germline V gene data show CDR1 as SGHRS and CDR2 as YFSETQ. This chain's CDR3 is CASSSGEGYGYTF. The CDR3 DNA sequence: TGCGCCAGCAGCTCGGGGGAGGGCTATGGCTACACCTTC.

This clonotype has a count of ten or more. The chain employs TRBV29-1 and TRBJ1-4; 7 nucleotides align to TRBD1. Trimming took 0 bases from V and 6 from J; bases not matched to a gene: 1. Germline CDR1 SQVTM, CDR2 ANQGSEA. This CDR3 spans 13 amino acids. The CDR3 region has the DNA TGCAGCGTTGAAGACAGGGGGGATGAAAAACTGTTTTTT. Translating gives CSVEDRGDEKLFF. The full variable domain, with the rest looked up from reference TRBV29-1 and TRBJ1-4, is SAVISQKPSRDICQRGTSLTIQCQVDSQVTMMFWYRQQPGQSLTLIATANQGSEATYESGFVIDKFPISRPNLTFSTLTVSNMSPEDSSIYLCSVEDRGDEKLFFGSGTQLSVL.

At least ten counts were recorded for this clonotype. This chain connects TRBV7-9 to TRBJ1-1; D is ambiguous. The CDR3 contains 13 residues. Germline CDR1 SEHNR, CDR2 FQNEAQ (reference sequence). V gave up 0 bases and J gave up 3 bases, with 5 bases separating them. The CDR3 protein is CASSLAPDTEAFF. DNA for the CDR3: TGTGCCAGCAGCTTAGCGCCAGACACTGAAGCTTTCTTT.

This clonotype was found once. V gene TRBV9 combines with J gene TRBJ1-1; D may be TRBD1 (5 bases). The CDR3 contains 16 residues. Germline assignment: CDR1 SGDLS and CDR2 YYNGEE. Trimming took 1 base from V and 1 from J, leaving 14 bases between them. CDR3 sequence (DNA): TGTGCCAGCAGCGTAAATGGGAGGGGAGGGAACACTGAAGCTTTCTTT. It is translated as CASSVNGRGGNTEAFF.

This clonotype was seen ten or more times. The CDR3 DNA reads as TGTGCCAGCCGTCGGGACGGTACAGGGAACACTGAAGCTTTCTTT. Protein product: CASRRDGTGNTEAFF. The V gene is TRBV4-2, the J gene TRBJ1-1, with a tentative D call TRBD1 (5 bases). The V and J ends lost 8 bases and 1 base respectively, with 17 bases between them. The CDR3 sequence is 15 residues long. Germline values: CDR1 LGHNA, CDR2 YNFKEQ.

This clonotype was counted only a few times. The rearrangement links TRBV9 to TRBJ1-1, with D possibly being TRBD1 (5 bases). CDR1 SGDLS and CDR2 YYNGEE come from the germline V gene. Trimming removed 0 bases from V and 1 base from J, with 13 bases in between. The length of the CDR3 is 16 residues. CDR3 sequence: CASSVGIRDRNTEAFF. CDR3 DNA sequence: TGTGCCAGCAGCGTAGGTATCAGGGATAGGAACACTGAAGCTTTCTTT.

This clonotype was counted at least ten times. The rearrangement uses TRBV5-6 and TRBJ2-6; D not certain. CDR3 length: 14 amino acids. The germline CDR1 and CDR2 sequences are SGHDT and YYEEEE. Trimming stripped 1 base from V and 2 bases from J, with 4 bases between. CDR3 coding DNA: TGTGCCAGCAGCTTGTGGGCTGGGGCCAACGTCCTGACTTTC. Its protein is CASSLWAGANVLTF.

This clonotype was recorded many times. V and J are TRBV5-5 and TRBJ2-3; no definite D call. The CDR3 totals 13 residues. Germline V CDR1 and CDR2: SGHKS, YYEKEE (reference sequence). Trimming took 1 base from V and 3 from J, leaving 6 bases between them. The CDR3 region is CASSLPETDTQYF. The CDR3 region has the DNA TGTGCCAGCAGCTTGCCGGAGACAGATACGCAGTATTTT.

This chain links TRBV6-2 or TRBV6-3 with TRBJ2-1; D possibly corresponds to TRBD2 (5 bases). V lost 7 bases, J lost 7 bases, and 20 bases lay in between. This CDR3 has 15 residues. The germline CDR1 and CDR2 sequences are MNHEY and SVGEGT. The CDR3 spells CASTQRASRGNEQFF. DNA for the CDR3: TGTGCCAGCACCCAGAGGGCTAGCAGAGGGAATGAGCAGTTCTTC.

This clonotype was detected only a few times. The rearrangement links TRBV7-2 to TRBJ1-1; no clear D gene. CDR1 SGHTA and CDR2 FQGNSA come from the germline V gene. Deletions cut 1 base from V and 5 bases from J, with 11 bases between. The length of the CDR3 is 14 residues. CDR3 amino acids: CASSLDIGRTEAFF. In nucleotides, the CDR3 is TGTGCCAGCAGCTTAGATATTGGTCGGACTGAAGCTTTCTTT.

This clonotype was recorded many times. The J gene is TRBJ1-5, the V gene TRBV29-1, with a possible D match to TRBD1 (6 bases). There are 13 residues in the CDR3. V gave up 7 bases and J gave up 3 bases, with 13 bases separating them. In germline, CDR1 is SQVTM, CDR2 ANQGSEA. CDR3 sequence: CSAMDSFNQPQHF. CDR3 coding DNA: TGCAGCGCAATGGACAGTTTCAATCAGCCCCAGCATTTT.

In its sample, this clonotype was seen a few times. The gene calls are TRBV13 and TRBJ1-6; 7 bases are shared with TRBD1. The CDR3 is made up of 15 amino acids. V shed 5 bases and J 2 bases; nucleotides not matched to a gene: 3. CDR1 and CDR2 (germline): PRHDT, FYEKMQ (reference sequence). The CDR3 DNA reads TGTGCCAGCAGCCACAGGGGCACCTATAATTCACCCCTCCACTTT. This sequence encodes CASSHRGTYNSPLHF.

This clonotype was found a few times. The chain carries TRBV18 and TRBJ2-2; 7 nucleotides line up with TRBD1. The CDR3 extends over 17 amino acids. Per germline, CDR1 KGHSH and CDR2 LQKENI. The J segment lost 0 bases and the V segment lost 1 base, leaving 5 bases of the junction unmatched. The CDR3 here is CASSPRTGSANTGELFF. In DNA form, the CDR3 reads TGTGCCAGCTCACCACGGACAGGCTCCGCGAACACCGGGGAGCTGTTTTTT.

The sample holds a few counts of this clonotype. This rearrangement joins TRBV20-1 to TRBJ1-1; D is perhaps TRBD1 (6 bases). With 0 bases removed from V and 6 bases from J, the gap between germline ends came to 14 bases. Germline V gene lookup returns CDR1 DFQATT and CDR2 SNEGSKA (reference sequence). The CDR3 loop spans 14 amino acids. CDR3: CSARDPSGGPEAFF. For the CDR3, the DNA is TGCAGTGCTAGAGATCCGAGTGGGGGCCCTGAAGCTTTCTTT.

The chain has TRBV3-1 and TRBJ2-4; 7 bases match TRBD1. The CDR3 has 15 residues. CDR1 is LGHDT, CDR2 YNNKEL, per germline (reference sequence). Trimming at V came to 0 bases and at J to 5 bases, leaving 4 bases not matched to a gene. Written as DNA, the CDR3 is TGTGCCAGCAGCCAAGATTTAACAGGGGAAAACATTCAGTACTTC. This gives the protein CASSQDLTGENIQYF.

This chain connects TRBV4-2 to TRBJ1-1; unclear D gene. The CDR3 spans 14 residues. Trimming cost V 3 bases and J 0 bases, with 8 bases left between them. Germline V CDR1 and CDR2: LGHNA, YNFKEQ. The CDR3 DNA follows: TGTGCCAGCAGCCACCCGGGTCTGAACACTGAAGCTTTCTTT. Translation: CASSHPGLNTEAFF.

V usage is TRBV20-1 and J usage is TRBJ1-6; D might be TRBD1 (5 bases). The V end lost 6 bases, the J end lost 7 bases, and 7 bases lay between the germline ends. CDR1 and CDR2 (germline): DFQATT, SNEGSKA (reference sequence). The CDR3 length is 11 residues. The CDR3: CSAAGNSPLHF. Here the CDR3 DNA reads TGCAGTGCCGCAGGGAATTCACCCCTCCACTTT.

This clonotype occurred many times. The rearrangement uses TRBV10-3 and TRBJ2-7, with 9 bases identical to TRBD1. Germline assignment: CDR1 ENHRY and CDR2 SYGVKD. CDR3 length: 15 amino acids. Trimming removed 3 bases from V and 7 bases from J; junction bases left unmatched: 10. The CDR3 nucleotides are TGTGCCATCAGTGAAGGTGTACAGGGGGCTTGGGAGCAGTACTTC. The encoded protein is CAISEGVQGAWEQYF.

Here the CDR3 reads CASSQDRTLSYEQYF. In DNA, the CDR3 is TGCGCCAGCAGCCAAGATCGGACCCTCTCCTACGAGCAGTACTTC. The chain uses TRBV4-3 and TRBJ2-7; D unresolved. The V gene's germline CDR1 is LGHNA and CDR2 YSLEER. The V gene lost 0 bases and the J gene lost 0 bases, with 9 bases spanning the gap. The CDR3 spans 15 residues.

J is TRBJ2-1 and V is TRBV20-1; D is ambiguous. This CDR3 has 12 amino acids. Per germline, CDR1 DFQATT and CDR2 SNEGSKA (reference sequence). Deletions cut 5 bases from V and 9 bases from J, with 14 bases between. The CDR3 sequence is CSARTHVSEQFF. In DNA form, the CDR3 reads TGCAGTGCTCGGACGCACGTTTCTGAGCAGTTCTTC.